This T cell receptor beta chain was documented in a study of CD8 T cells in Susac syndrome (dated by TCRdb to the late 2010s). General notes on the study: Repertoire sequencing was used to test whether CD8+ T cell activation and differentiation in Susac syndrome was antigen driven. The study compared CD8+ T cell repertoire clonality among roughly 12 healthy donors, around 14 Susac syndrome patients and 15 or so multiple sclerosis patients. Results and caveats for the whole study, not just this receptor: The number of individuals in the TCR sequencing and HLA analysis was acknowledged as relatively small.

RNA was extracted using the RNeasy kit, and about 0.5 to 1 ug of the RNA was reverse transcribed with random hexamers. The immunoSEQ multiplex PCR assay, covering 54 Vbeta and 13 Jbeta segments, was used to amplify TCR beta CDR3 regions. PCR amplification bias was corrected by using a synthetic template baseline for primer optimization and computational correction. In the original analysis: Reads were annotated to V, D and J genes per IMGT and analyzed with immunoSEQ Analyzer, keeping only productive sequences. Clonality was calculated as one minus the Shannon entropy normalized by log2 of the number of productive unique sequences. For each patient and control, public and private clones were evaluated within the 100 most prevalent clones. Susac-specific clones were defined as absent from healthy and MS cohorts, 800 to 1,200 published viral clones and other ImmuneACCESS disease sequences. TCRdb reprocessed the public reads (quality trimming at Q25 with fastp, clone calling with MiXCR) and kept in-frame beta chains. Each entry merges the rows of one CDR3 protein and shows their most common DNA and genes. None of the V and J calls come from the authors' own analysis; TCRdb made them. The sample yields about 80,000 distinct CDR3 sequences; roughly 93% were counted once. The top ten clonotypes cover about 0.3% of the sample.

From cysteine to phenylalanine, the CDR3 is 16 amino acids long. Of the read, only the CDR3 DNA is kept; its 48 bases are in frame from base 1. The V end loses 3 bases and the J end loses 2 bases, and a stretch of 16 bases separates them. The germline V gene gives CDR1 as MNHNS and CDR2 as SASEGT. Peripheral blood CD8+ and CD4+ T cells from healthy donors, Susac syndrome patients and multiple sclerosis patients were profiled using high-throughput TCR beta sequencing. The healthy donors served as controls matched for age and sex. Bulk CD8+ and CD4+ T cells were purified by magnetic negative isolation, while CD8+ TEMRA cells were enriched using FACS. Blood was drawn into EDTA tubes, processed within 24 hours, and PBMCs were isolated by density gradient centrifugation. PBMCs intended for TCR sequencing were cryopreserved in liquid nitrogen and were subsequently thawed in a 37 degrees C water bath. The sorted or isolated CD4+, CD8+ and CD8+ TEMRA cells reached a purity of at least 90%.

Note on this clonotype: The clone's antigen remains unknown. Base qualities were left out, and no much larger clone turns up one base away.

The receptor was isolated from a human donor in good health. The sequenced sample consisted of CD8+ T cells from PBMCs. The sequence is built from TRBV6-1 and TRBJ1-2, with TRBD1 tentatively as D gene (5 bases match). The bases are TGTGCCAGCAGTGAGGACCCAACAGGCCCCAACTATGGCTACACCTTC. It is translated as CASSEDPTGPNYGYTF.